Listed below are T cell receptor beta chains from one sample, sequenced in a study of response to subunit inactivated influenza vaccine. TCRdb passed the RT-PCR reads through MiXCR, listing each CDR3 protein once. The sample shows 450,000 to 600,000 distinct CDR3 sequences, 7.6% of them seen only once. Here the sequenced sample was PBMCs from blood, taken roughly 24 months after vaccination. The receptor set was obtained from a man in his fifties or sixties who received an inactivated influenza vaccine. Both conserved end residues are part of each CDR3. Fields, in order: CDR3 protein, V gene, J gene.

CDR3: CASSFGQAREQYF; V: TRBV5-1; J: TRBJ2-7
CDR3: CASSQDAGTGRSPLHF; V: TRBV4-3; J: TRBJ1-6
CDR3: CASSFMRNEQFF; V: TRBV28; J: TRBJ2-1
CDR3: CASSLIGQGGLNEQFF; V: TRBV28; J: TRBJ2-1
CDR3: CASSLRLTGAGKLFF; V: TRBV6-2/TRBV6-3; J: TRBJ1-4
CDR3: CASTDRGLSYEQYF; V: TRBV5-5; J: TRBJ2-7
CDR3: CSASSDHTDTQYF; V: TRBV20-1; J: TRBJ2-3
CDR3: CASSRGLAASEETQYF; V: TRBV3-1; J: TRBJ2-5
CDR3: CASRHYTRGEQYF; V: TRBV6-2/TRBV6-3; J: TRBJ2-7
CDR3: CASSGRDRGDYGYTF; V: TRBV4-1; J: TRBJ1-2
CDR3: CASSLVREPAGEQFF; V: TRBV7-2; J: TRBJ2-1
CDR3: CASSLSAGGGKLFF; V: TRBV7-9; J: TRBJ1-4
CDR3: CASSPLRRLVGNKNIQYF; V: TRBV11-3; J: TRBJ2-4
CDR3: CASSADRGRDGYGYTF; V: TRBV7-9; J: TRBJ1-2
CDR3: CASSQEVNTEAFF; V: TRBV9; J: TRBJ1-1
CDR3: CASSLIGQHTEAFF; V: TRBV6-5; J: TRBJ1-1
CDR3: CASSLARRAAGYEQYF; V: TRBV5-1; J: TRBJ2-7
CDR3: CASSFALGYGYTF; V: TRBV12-3/TRBV12-4; J: TRBJ1-2
CDR3: CASSLGGTYGYTF; V: TRBV7-6; J: TRBJ1-2
CDR3: CSAKMSGGVDTQYF; V: TRBV20-1; J: TRBJ2-3
CDR3: CATSEAGSYNEQFF; V: TRBV24-1; J: TRBJ2-1
CDR3: CASSIAGKINSPLHF; V: TRBV7-9; J: TRBJ1-6
CDR3: CASSQGRGETQYF; V: TRBV4-3; J: TRBJ2-5
CDR3: CSATGLAGASNEQFF; V: TRBV20-1; J: TRBJ2-1
CDR3: CASSIAPYNEQFF; V: TRBV6-2/TRBV6-3; J: TRBJ2-1
CDR3: CASSYSSYEQYF; V: TRBV7-2; J: TRBJ2-7
CDR3: CASSRGPEGQPQHF; V: TRBV6-2/TRBV6-3; J: TRBJ1-5
CDR3: CSAVAGGSYNEQFF; V: TRBV20-1; J: TRBJ2-1
CDR3: CASSKGLAGGETQYF; V: TRBV7-2; J: TRBJ2-5
CDR3: CASSDGHGGSYEQYF; V: TRBV9; J: TRBJ2-7
CDR3: CASSLAVGNQPQHF; V: TRBV7-2; J: TRBJ1-5
CDR3: CASSFGTDSYNEQFF; V: TRBV5-1; J: TRBJ2-1
CDR3: CASSEQGRAFF; V: TRBV12-3/TRBV12-4; J: TRBJ1-1
CDR3: CASSLGHTGSWANEQFF; V: TRBV5-1; J: TRBJ2-1
CDR3: CASNRQGAFYEQYF; V: TRBV6-1; J: TRBJ2-7
CDR3: CSVEVTRGETQYF; V: TRBV29-1; J: TRBJ2-5
CDR3: CASSHTTDEGSSYNSPLHF; V: TRBV11-1; J: TRBJ1-6